This T cell receptor beta chain was identified in a study of T-cell reconstitution after alpha-beta-depleted transplantation in children. Molecular barcoding with unique molecular identifiers was used for the TCRbeta library. TCRdb re-called the PCR reads through MiXCR, storing one row per CDR3 protein. The data hold hundreds of thousands of distinct CDR3 sequences, with about 15% observed a single time. Of note for this clonotype: Its antigen remains unidentified.

Study-wide points: When one year had passed after transplant, most T-cell counts and diversity came from newly produced T cells.

The V end was cut by 6 bases, the J end by 3 bases, with 9 bases between. CDR3 length: 12 amino acids. The clonotype comes from a male patient aged 2 to 9 who had a stem cell transplant for acute lymphoblastic leukemia, so the T cells may come from the graft donor. The V and J genes are TRBV12-3 or TRBV12-4 and TRBJ2-7, with D perhaps TRBD1 (6 bases). The sample consisted of PBMCs, mostly from graft donor cells, taken 360 days after TCRalphabeta/CD19-depleted stem cell transplant. The CDR3 region is CASSQQGYEQYF. The CDR3 DNA reads TGTGCCAGCAGCCAACAGGGCTACGAGCAGTACTTC.